These 22 T cell receptor beta chains were sequenced from one sample in a study of cytomegalovirus exposure and HLA in healthy donors. 60 Vbeta and 13 Jbeta primers were used in PCR. The data were produced by immunoSEQ multiplex PCR, yet TCRdb's version contains in-frame clones alone and is incomplete. This sample has just over 150,000 clones, with approximately 86% found just once. Input material: PBMCs. Receptor source: a woman aged 45 to 65 in good health and CMV-seropositive.

This clone was recorded only once. Because the CDR3's place on the DNA is in doubt, the DNA is left out and the CDR3 is given as listed by TCRdb. The V and J genes are TRBV27 and TRBJ2-7; the DNA was not compared with TRBD2, the D call given in the table. CDR1 and CDR2 (germline): MNHEY, SMNVEV (reference sequence). The CDR3 is made up of 14 amino acids, end residues included. CDR3 protein: CASSSSLALVEQYF.

This clone showed up just a few times. CDR3 coding DNA: TGTGCCAGCAGCACCACAGGGACCAATGAGCAGTTCTTC. This translates into CASSTTGTNEQFF. The chain joins TRBV6-6 to TRBJ2-1, with a tentative D call TRBD1 (6 bases). The CDR3 runs 13 residues. Germline CDR1 MNHNY, CDR2 SVGAGI (reference sequence). V lost 6 bases and J lost 6, with 12 bases in between.

This chain connects TRBV4-3 to TRBJ2-3; tentative D call: TRBD1 (5 bases). The CDR3 contains 16 residues. CDR1 is LGHNA and CDR2 is YSLEER in the germline V gene. Trimming took 3 bases from V and 6 from J, leaving 19 bases between them. Here the CDR3 reads CASSQTSQGILDTQYF. The CDR3, as DNA: TGCGCCAGCAGCCAGACAAGTCAGGGTATACTGGATACGCAGTATTTT.

The V and J genes are TRBV5-4 and TRBJ1-5; 7 nucleotides match TRBD1. This CDR3 spans 17 amino acids. Losses at the gene ends were 0 bases for V and 3 bases for J; bases not matched to a gene: 9. CDR1 SGHNT and CDR2 YYREEE come from the germline V gene (reference sequence). In DNA form, the CDR3 reads TGTGCCAGCAGCTTGGAGGGGGCAGGGTCCTACAATCAGCCCCAGCATTTT. Encoded protein: CASSLEGAGSYNQPQHF. The whole variable domain, remainder taken from reference TRBV5-4 and TRBJ1-5, is ETGVTQSPTHLIKTRGQQVTLRCSSQSGHNTVSWYQQALGQGPQFIFQYYREEENGRGNFPPRFSGLQFPNYSSELNVNALELDDSALYLCASSLEGAGSYNQPQHFGDGTRLSIL.

The V call is TRBV30, the J call TRBJ2-3; possible D gene TRBD2, 5 bases. This CDR3 is built from 16 residues. Germline CDR1 GTSNPN, CDR2 SVGIG (reference sequence). V lost 1 base to trimming and J lost 1 base, with 15 bases between them. Here the CDR3 reads CAWSATKLAGTDTQYF. CDR3 DNA sequence: TGTGCCTGGAGTGCCACCAAGCTAGCAGGCACAGATACGCAGTATTTT.

As regards this clone: An end of the junction does not agree with germline; a read error may underlie this. The genes are TRBV7-9 and TRBJ2-3, with 8 bases fitting TRBD1. The CDR3 extends over 16 amino acids. Per the germline V gene, CDR1 is SEHNR and CDR2 is FQNEAQ (reference sequence). The DNA for the CDR3 is TGTTCCAGCAGCTTAGGAGACAGGGGCAGCACAGATACGCAGTATTTT. Translation gives CSSSLGDRGSTDTQYF.

V is TRBV2 and J is TRBJ1-4; 7 positions match TRBD1. The J segment lost 8 bases and the V segment lost 5 bases, leaving 2 bases of the junction unmatched. The CDR3 is 12 residues long. The germline gives CDR1 SNHLY, CDR2 FYNNEI. CDR3 coding DNA: TGTGCCAGCAGTCGGGACAGCGAAAAACTGTTTTTT. Amino acid sequence: CASSRDSEKLFF.

This clone appeared a few times. The chain recombines TRBV4-3 with TRBJ2-6, with D unresolved. Germline CDR1 and CDR2: LGHNA and YSLEER. This CDR3 has 18 residues. The V and J ends lost 2 bases and 0 bases respectively, with 14 bases between them. CDR3: CASSQSVVSNSGANVLTF. The CDR3 DNA follows: TGCGCCAGCAGCCAATCGGTCGTATCCAACTCTGGGGCCAACGTCCTGACTTTC.

The CDR3 loop is CASSLDSGQGFAYNSPLHF. CDR3 bases: TGTGCCAGCAGCTTAGACTCGGGACAGGGGTTCGCCTATAATTCACCCCTCCACTTT. V and J are TRBV7-2 and TRBJ1-6, with 10 bases aligning to TRBD1. V dropped 1 base and J dropped 2; count of bases not matched to a gene: 8. Germline V gene sequence: CDR1 SGHTA, CDR2 FQGNSA. The length of the CDR3 is 19 residues.

This clone appeared once. The CDR3 reads CASSDDRSSSGNTIYF. Written as DNA, the CDR3 is TGCGCCAGCAGCGACGACAGATCATCCTCTGGAAACACCATATATTTT. The rearrangement uses TRBV10-1 and TRBJ1-3, with D possibly being TRBD1 (5 bases). The germline gives CDR1 WNHNN, CDR2 SYGVQD (reference sequence). The CDR3 extends over 16 amino acids. V lost 6 bases to trimming and J lost 0 bases, with 15 bases between them.

The CDR3 bases are TGCGCCAGCAGTGAGCTAGCGGGGCCCACAGATACGCAGTATTTT. This sequence encodes CASSELAGPTDTQYF. This chain connects TRBV10-1 to TRBJ2-3, with 9 positions matching TRBD2. CDR3 length: 15 amino acids. Germline values: CDR1 WNHNN, CDR2 SYGVQD (reference sequence). V gave up 2 bases and J gave up 2 bases; unmatched junction bases: 2.

This chain uses TRBV10-3 with TRBJ2-6, with unresolved D. Trimming took off 6 bases at V and 1 base at J, with 10 bases between the two ends. CDR3 length equals 15 residues. CDR1 and CDR2 from the germline V gene are ENHRY and SYGVKD. CDR3 DNA: TGTGCCATCAGCGAAACGGAGTCTGGGGCCAACGTCCTGACTTTC. Amino acid sequence: CAISETESGANVLTF.

The chain employs TRBV11-2 and TRBJ2-1; TRBD1 matches at 7 bases. Germline V lookup: CDR1 SGHAT, CDR2 FQNNGV. The CDR3 loop spans 15 amino acids. V was clipped by 1 base and J by 3 bases; unmatched bases: 3. The CDR3 DNA is TGTGCCAGCAGCTTAGGCCGGACAGGCTACAATGAGCAGTTCTTC. This codes for CASSLGRTGYNEQFF.

The rearrangement joins TRBV4-2 to TRBJ2-3; maybe TRBD2 (7 bases). The CDR3 runs 15 residues. Trimming left V 0 bases short and J 6 bases short, with 13 bases between. In germline, CDR1 is LGHNA, CDR2 YNFKEQ. The CDR3 DNA is TGTGCCAGCAGCCAAGATACGGGGGGCCTGGATACGCAGTATTTT. Translation: CASSQDTGGLDTQYF.

CDR3 in amino acids: CATSRGGGTGNDQPQHF. For the CDR3, the DNA is TGTGCCACCAGCAGGGGGGGCGGGACAGGGAACGATCAGCCCCAGCATTTT. The genes are TRBV15 and TRBJ1-5; 9 bases align to TRBD1. CDR1 is LNHNV, CDR2 YYDKDF, per germline (reference sequence). CDR3 size: 17 residues. V was pared by 3 bases and J by 5 bases, with 11 bases of the junction left unmatched.

This chain uses TRBV6-6 with TRBJ1-1; D is possibly TRBD1 (6 bases). Looked up from germline, CDR1 is MNHNY and CDR2 is SVGAGI (reference sequence). This CDR3 contains 15 residues. The V gene lost 0 bases and the J gene lost 1 base, with 9 bases spanning the gap. CDR3 loop: CASSYSGGGNTEAFF. The DNA for the CDR3 is TGTGCCAGCAGTTACTCTGGGGGCGGGAACACTGAAGCTTTCTTT.

The chain combines TRBV6-5 with TRBJ2-7; 9 bases are a match to TRBD1. CDR1 is MNHEY, CDR2 SVGAGI, per germline. V was clipped by 6 bases and J by 2 bases; unmatched bases: 8. There are 15 residues in the CDR3. The CDR3 loop is CASSSGTGSPYEQYF. CDR3 DNA: TGTGCCAGCAGCTCCGGGACAGGGTCCCCCTACGAGCAGTACTTC.

The V and J genes are TRBV4-3 and TRBJ1-1, with D unclear. The CDR3 is 13 residues long. Trimming took off 8 bases at V and 2 bases at J, with 12 bases between the two ends. Germline CDR1 reads LGHNA; CDR2 reads YSLEER. This CDR3 is CASGTDSNTEAFF. The CDR3 DNA is TGCGCCAGCGGTACCGACTCAAACACTGAAGCTTTCTTT.

The rearrangement joins TRBV2 to TRBJ1-5; 7 bases match TRBD1. The CDR3 loop spans 14 amino acids. J gave up 6 bases and V 5 bases, and 7 bases lay outside the gene matches. From germline, CDR1 is SNHLY and CDR2 FYNNEI. The CDR3 here is CASSSTRQGQPQHF. The CDR3 DNA is TGTGCCAGCAGTTCAACGAGACAGGGTCAGCCCCAGCATTTT.

The chain couples TRBV9 to TRBJ2-7, with TRBD1 matching 10 bases. Germline V CDR1 and CDR2: SGDLS, YYNGEE. V lost 3 bases to trimming and J lost 1 base; unmatched junction nucleotides: 4. This CDR3 comprises 15 residues. The CDR3 reads CASSAGTGDSYEQYF. The CDR3 nucleotides read TGTGCCAGCAGCGCTGGGACAGGGGATTCCTACGAGCAGTACTTC.

This clone was found a few times. The chain uses TRBV27 and TRBJ2-2; no reliable D call. The V end lost 3 bases, the J end lost 4 bases, and 6 bases lay between the germline ends. The CDR3 consists of 13 residues. The V gene's germline CDR1 is MNHEY and CDR2 SMNVEV (reference sequence). CDR3 amino acids: CASSLRGTGELFF. DNA of the CDR3: TGTGCCAGCAGTTTGAGAGGCACCGGGGAGCTGTTTTTT.

The table lists this clone with a few counts. The rearrangement joins TRBV7-9 to TRBJ2-1; D is perhaps TRBD1 (6 bases). Germline V CDR1 and CDR2: SEHNR, FQNEAQ (reference sequence). The V gene lost 3 bases and the J gene lost 5 bases, with 11 bases spanning the gap. This CDR3 is 14 amino acids long. The chain's CDR3 is CASSFNRDNNEQFF. CDR3 sequence (DNA): TGTGCCAGCAGCTTCAACCGGGACAACAATGAGCAGTTCTTC. The variable domain in full, with the rest retrieved from reference TRBV7-9 and TRBJ2-1, is DTGVSQNPRHKITKRGQNVTFRCDPISEHNRLYWYRQTLGQGPEFLTYFQNEAQLEKSRLLSDRFSAERPKGSFSTLEIQRTEQGDSAMYLCASSFNRDNNEQFFGPGTRLTVL.